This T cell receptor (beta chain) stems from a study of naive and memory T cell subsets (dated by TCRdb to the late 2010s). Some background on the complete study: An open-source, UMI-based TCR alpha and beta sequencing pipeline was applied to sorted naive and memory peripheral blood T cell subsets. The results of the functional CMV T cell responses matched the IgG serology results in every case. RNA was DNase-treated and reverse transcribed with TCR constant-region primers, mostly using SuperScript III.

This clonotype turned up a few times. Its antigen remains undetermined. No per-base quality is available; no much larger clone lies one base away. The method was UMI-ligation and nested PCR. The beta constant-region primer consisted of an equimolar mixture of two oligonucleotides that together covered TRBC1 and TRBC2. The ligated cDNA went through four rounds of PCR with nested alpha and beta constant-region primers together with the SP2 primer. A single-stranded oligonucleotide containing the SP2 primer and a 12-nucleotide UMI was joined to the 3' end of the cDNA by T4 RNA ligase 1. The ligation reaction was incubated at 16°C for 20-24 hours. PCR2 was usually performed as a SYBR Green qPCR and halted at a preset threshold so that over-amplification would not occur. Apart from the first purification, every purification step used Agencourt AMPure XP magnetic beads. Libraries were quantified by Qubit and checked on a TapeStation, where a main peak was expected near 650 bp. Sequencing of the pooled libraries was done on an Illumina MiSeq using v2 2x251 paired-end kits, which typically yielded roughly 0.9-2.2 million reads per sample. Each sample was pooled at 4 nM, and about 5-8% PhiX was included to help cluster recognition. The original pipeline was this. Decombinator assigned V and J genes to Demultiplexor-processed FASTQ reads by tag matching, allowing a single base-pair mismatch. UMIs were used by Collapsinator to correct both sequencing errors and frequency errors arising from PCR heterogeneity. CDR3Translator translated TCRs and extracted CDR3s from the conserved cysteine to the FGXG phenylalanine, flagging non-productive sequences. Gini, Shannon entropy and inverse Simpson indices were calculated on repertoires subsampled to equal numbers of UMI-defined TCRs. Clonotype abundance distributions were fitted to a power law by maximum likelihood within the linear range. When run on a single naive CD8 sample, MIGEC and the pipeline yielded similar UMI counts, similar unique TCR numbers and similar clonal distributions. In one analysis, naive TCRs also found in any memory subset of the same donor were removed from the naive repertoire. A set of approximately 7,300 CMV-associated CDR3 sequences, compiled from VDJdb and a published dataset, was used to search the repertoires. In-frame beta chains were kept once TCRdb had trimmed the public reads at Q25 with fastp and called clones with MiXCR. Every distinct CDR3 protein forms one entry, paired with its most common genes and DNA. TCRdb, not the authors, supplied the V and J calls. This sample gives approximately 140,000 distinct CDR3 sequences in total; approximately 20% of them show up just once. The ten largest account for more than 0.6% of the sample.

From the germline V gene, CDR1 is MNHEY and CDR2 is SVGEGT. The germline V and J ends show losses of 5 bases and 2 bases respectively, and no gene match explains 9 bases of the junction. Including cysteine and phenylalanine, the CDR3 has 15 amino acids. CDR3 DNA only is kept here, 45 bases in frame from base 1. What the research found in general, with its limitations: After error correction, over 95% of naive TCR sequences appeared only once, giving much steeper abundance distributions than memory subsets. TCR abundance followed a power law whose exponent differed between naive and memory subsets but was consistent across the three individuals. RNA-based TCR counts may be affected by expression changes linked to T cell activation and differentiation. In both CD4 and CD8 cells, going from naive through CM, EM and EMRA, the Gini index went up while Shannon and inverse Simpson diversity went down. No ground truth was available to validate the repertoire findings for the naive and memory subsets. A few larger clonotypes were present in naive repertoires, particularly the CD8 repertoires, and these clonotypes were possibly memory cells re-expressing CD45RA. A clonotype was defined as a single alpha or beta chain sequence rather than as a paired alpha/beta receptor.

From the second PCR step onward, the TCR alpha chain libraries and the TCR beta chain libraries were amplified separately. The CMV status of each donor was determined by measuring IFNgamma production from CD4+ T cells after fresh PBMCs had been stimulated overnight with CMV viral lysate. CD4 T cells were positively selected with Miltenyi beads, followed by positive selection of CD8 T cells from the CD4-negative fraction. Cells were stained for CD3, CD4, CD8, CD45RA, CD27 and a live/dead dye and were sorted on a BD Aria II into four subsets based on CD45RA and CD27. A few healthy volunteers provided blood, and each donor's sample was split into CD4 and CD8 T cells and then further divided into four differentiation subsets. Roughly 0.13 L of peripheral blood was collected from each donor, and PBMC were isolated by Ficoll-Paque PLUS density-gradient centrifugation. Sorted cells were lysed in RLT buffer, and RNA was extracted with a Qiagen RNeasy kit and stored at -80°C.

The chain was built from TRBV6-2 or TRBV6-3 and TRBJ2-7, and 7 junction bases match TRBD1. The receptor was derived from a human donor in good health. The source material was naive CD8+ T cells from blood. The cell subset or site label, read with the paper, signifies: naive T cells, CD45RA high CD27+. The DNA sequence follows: TGTGCCAGCAGTACCCCAGTCGGGACAGCCTACGAGCAGTACTTC. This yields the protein CASSTPVGTAYEQYF.